Below, 2 T cell receptor beta chains from the same sample are listed, as sequenced in a study of T cells in Graves' hyperthyroidism and ophthalmopathy. Amplified regions were TCR beta CDR3 sequences from RNA transcripts. When the TCR CDR3 underwent first-round RT-PCR, the HTBI primer set was used. TCRdb processed the multiplex PCR reads anew with MiXCR; each CDR3 protein has one entry. In the table there are about 290,000 distinct CDR3 sequences, roughly 13% of which are singletons. The sequencing input was blood. The receptors here all came from a woman under 40 with Graves' hyperthyroidism that later progressed to Graves' ophthalmopathy.

This clonotype was observed at least ten times. The chain is built from TRBV27 and TRBJ1-5, with 7 nucleotides matching TRBD1. The V gene end was trimmed by 3 bases and the J gene end by 9 bases; junction bases not matched to a gene: 8. There are 14 residues in the CDR3. Germline V gives CDR1 MNHEY, CDR2 SMNVEV (reference sequence). The CDR3, as DNA: TGTGCCAGCAGTTTTAGGACAGGTTTGTCGCCCCAGCATTTT. The encoded protein is CASSFRTGLSPQHF.

This clonotype came up many times. V and J are TRBV6-5 and TRBJ1-1; D might be TRBD1 (5 bases). This CDR3 contains 15 residues. The germline CDR1 and CDR2 sequences are MNHEY and SVGAGI. V was cut by 2 bases and J by 4 bases, with 14 bases left in between. DNA for the CDR3: TGTGCCAGCAGTTACGGGGCAACCCGGGGCACTGAAGCTTTCTTT. It codes for CASSYGATRGTEAFF.